A single sample is the source of the 13 T cell receptor beta chains below, sequenced in a study of spatial heterogeneity in lung cancer. MiXCR was run by TCRdb on the 5' RACE reads, yielding one entry per CDR3 protein. This sample has about 70,000 distinct CDR3 sequences, with roughly 8.9% found just once. As to time point: blood at routine non-recurrence follow-up after resection. The sequencing here drew on PBMCs, taken at follow-up. All receptors come from a female donor with early-stage non-small cell lung cancer.

In its sample, this clonotype was seen a few times. The chain combines TRBV19 with TRBJ2-7; D is possibly TRBD2 (6 bases). The CDR3 sequence is 14 residues long. The germline gives CDR1 LNHDA, CDR2 SQIVND (reference sequence). V lost 3 bases and J lost 5, with 14 bases in between. This CDR3 reads CASSIRLVAHEQYF. CDR3 nucleotides: TGTGCCAGTAGTATCCGACTAGTAGCCCACGAGCAGTACTTC.

Ten or more counts support this clonotype. The genes are TRBV7-9 and TRBJ2-6, with TRBD2 as a possible D gene (5 bases). Trimming took off 5 bases at V and 4 bases at J, with 15 bases between the two ends. Germline lookup yields CDR1 SEHNR and CDR2 FQNEAQ (reference sequence). The CDR3 sequence is 16 residues long. The CDR3 here is CASSTYRGSGANVLTF. In nucleotides, the CDR3 is TGTGCCAGCAGCACCTATCGCGGGTCCGGGGCCAACGTCCTGACTTTC. The whole variable domain, filled in from reference TRBV7-9 and TRBJ2-6, reads DTGVSQNPRHKITKRGQNVTFRCDPISEHNRLYWYRQTLGQGPEFLTYFQNEAQLEKSRLLSDRFSAERPKGSFSTLEIQRTEQGDSAMYLCASSTYRGSGANVLTFGAGSRLTVL.

This clonotype was seen many times. The V call is TRBV3-1, the J call TRBJ1-6; D perhaps matches TRBD1 (5 bases). There are 15 residues in the CDR3. V lost 1 base and J lost 9, with 13 bases in between. From germline, CDR1 is LGHDT and CDR2 YNNKEL (reference sequence). The DNA for the CDR3 is TGTGCCAGCAGCCAAGCGGGGGGTGTGGGTTCACCCCTCCACTTT. Amino acid sequence: CASSQAGGVGSPLHF. Complete variable domain (other parts from reference TRBV3-1 and TRBJ1-6): DTAVSQTPKYLVTQMGNDKSIKCEQNLGHDTMYWYKQDSKKFLKIMFSYNNKELIINETVPNRFSPKSPDKAHLNLHINSLELGDSAVYFCASSQAGGVGSPLHFGNGTRLTVT.

This clonotype was counted between two and nine times. The V gene is TRBV5-1, the J gene TRBJ1-4, with TRBD1 matching 7 bases. Trimming took 4 bases from V and 5 from J; bases not matched to a gene: 8. There are 15 residues in the CDR3. Germline CDR1 and CDR2: SGHRS and YFSETQ. CDR3 sequence (DNA): TGCGCCAGCAGCCAACTGGGACAGAAGAATGAAAAACTGTTTTTT. It is translated as CASSQLGQKNEKLFF. The variable domain in full, with the rest retrieved from reference TRBV5-1 and TRBJ1-4, is KAGVTQTPRYLIKTRGQQVTLSCSPISGHRSVSWYQQTPGQGLQFLFEYFSETQRNKGNFPGRFSGRQFSNSRSEMNVSTLELGDSALYLCASSQLGQKNEKLFFGSGTQLSVL.

This clonotype has a count of ten or more. The chain employs TRBV5-1 and TRBJ2-7; D gene ambiguous. The CDR3 sequence is 13 residues long. CDR1 and CDR2 (germline): SGHRS, YFSETQ. V gave up 0 bases and J gave up 3 bases, with 7 bases separating them. The CDR3 nucleotides read TGCGCCAGCAGCTTGGAGGGTTACTACGAGCAGTACTTC. It codes for CASSLEGYYEQYF.

This clonotype was seen more than once but under ten times. V and J are TRBV10-2 and TRBJ1-5, with D possibly being TRBD1 (5 bases). This CDR3 has 13 amino acids. V lost 3 bases and J 4 bases, leaving 7 bases between the germline ends. CDR1 and CDR2 from the germline V gene are WSHSY and SAAADI. CDR3 amino acids: CASSDPGNQPQHF. For the CDR3, the DNA is TGCGCCAGCAGTGACCCAGGGAATCAGCCCCAGCATTTT.

This clonotype has at least ten counts. The V call is TRBV5-1, the J call TRBJ2-2; D not resolved. The V end lost 3 bases, the J end lost 2 bases, and 11 bases lay between the germline ends. The CDR3 is 15 residues long. Germline CDR1 reads SGHRS; CDR2 reads YFSETQ. CDR3 sequence: CASSWSHSNTGELFF. CDR3 sequence (DNA): TGCGCCAGCAGCTGGTCCCACTCAAACACCGGGGAGCTGTTTTTT.

This clonotype appeared many times. This chain joins TRBV28 and TRBJ2-5; the D call may be TRBD1 or TRBD2 (5 bases each). Germline assignment: CDR1 MDHEN and CDR2 SYDVKM. The CDR3 consists of 14 residues. Trimming stripped 8 bases from V and 2 bases from J, with 15 bases between. Here the CDR3 reads CASQVYGGQETQYF. CDR3 DNA sequence: TGTGCCAGCCAGGTCTATGGGGGTCAAGAGACCCAGTACTTC.

CDR3 sequence (DNA): TGCAGTGCTAACAGGGCCCCCAGGCAGCCCCAGCATTTT. As protein: CSANRAPRQPQHF. V and J are TRBV20-1 and TRBJ1-5; tentatively, D is TRBD1 (6 bases). The CDR3 extends over 13 amino acids. The V and J ends lost 4 bases and 7 bases respectively, with 14 bases between them. The germline gives CDR1 DFQATT, CDR2 SNEGSKA (reference sequence).

This clonotype came up many times. The CDR3 DNA follows: TGTGCCAGCAGTTATAGCAATCAGCCCCAGCATTTT. Its protein product is CASSYSNQPQHF. This rearrangement joins TRBV12-3 or TRBV12-4 to TRBJ1-5; D call uncertain. The V end lost 4 bases, the J end lost 0 bases, and 1 base lay between the germline ends. The length of the CDR3 is 12 residues.

The table lists this clonotype with a few counts. This sequence joins TRBV28 and TRBJ1-1, with 9 bases lining up with TRBD1. Losses at the gene ends were 4 bases for V and 7 bases for J; bases not matched to a gene: 7. Per the germline V gene, CDR1 is MDHEN and CDR2 is SYDVKM. The CDR3 has 14 amino acids. The CDR3 DNA sequence: TGTGCCAGCAGTTCCGGGACAGGGCACCTTGAAGCTTTCTTT. Protein sequence: CASSSGTGHLEAFF.

This clonotype was detected ten times or more. This rearrangement joins TRBV3-1 to TRBJ2-2; 8 nucleotides align to TRBD2. From germline, CDR1 is LGHDT and CDR2 YNNKEL (reference sequence). This CDR3 has 13 amino acids. J gave up 9 bases and V 6 bases, and 6 bases lay outside the gene matches. The CDR3 is CASRQLAGWELFF. CDR3 DNA sequence: TGTGCCAGCAGACAATTAGCGGGATGGGAGCTGTTTTTT.

At least ten counts were recorded for this clonotype. As DNA, the CDR3 is TGTGCCAGCAGCCCTACTAGCGGGAGGGCCCGGGATTTTTACGAGCAGTACTTC. It is translated as CASSPTSGRARDFYEQYF. The chain combines TRBV4-2 with TRBJ2-7, with TRBD2 matching over 13 bases. J lost 4 bases, V lost 4 bases, and 13 bases had no gene match. The CDR3 covers 18 residues. Germline CDR1 and CDR2: LGHNA and YNFKEQ.